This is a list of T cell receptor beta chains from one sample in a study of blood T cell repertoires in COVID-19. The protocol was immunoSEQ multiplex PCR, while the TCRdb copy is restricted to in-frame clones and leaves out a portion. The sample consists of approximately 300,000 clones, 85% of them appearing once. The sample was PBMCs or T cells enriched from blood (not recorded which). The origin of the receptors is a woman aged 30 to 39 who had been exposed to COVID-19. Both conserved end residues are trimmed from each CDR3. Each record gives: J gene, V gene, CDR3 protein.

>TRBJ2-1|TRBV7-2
ASSLLASGPAYNEQF
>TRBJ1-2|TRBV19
ASSIPVGGYT
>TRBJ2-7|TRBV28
ASPPPGQGASSSYEQY
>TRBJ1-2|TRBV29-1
SVDKGPGQGSGYT
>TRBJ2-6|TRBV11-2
ASSKTRTGYGSGANVLT
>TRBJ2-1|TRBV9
ASSSRRPGSYNEQF
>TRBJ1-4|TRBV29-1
SVGPDRVGEKLF
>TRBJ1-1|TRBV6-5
ASRGGTGNTEAF
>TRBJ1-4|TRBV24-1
ATSVGQNEKLF
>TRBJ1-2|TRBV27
ASRLGGLDYGYT